This entry concerns a single T cell receptor beta chain. This CDR3 is built from 17 residues. Trimming removed 4 bases from V and 3 bases from J; junction bases left unmatched: 6. Germline assignment: CDR1 SGHRS and CDR2 YFSETQ. The sample comes from a study of preoperative IRX-2 immunotherapy in early breast cancer. Sample treatment: preoperative locoregional IRX-2 cytokine immunotherapy. Sequenced by immunoSEQ multiplex PCR; TCRdb stores in-frame clones only, minus some. This sample carries about 33,000 clones, just under 90% of them seen once, and the ten largest clones take approximately 1.5%. This chain connects TRBV5-1 to TRBJ2-1; 14 positions agree with TRBD2. The clonotype originates from a human donor with breast cancer. The material sequenced was tumor tissue, taken after IRX-2 immunotherapy. CDR3 DNA sequence: TGCGCCAGCAGCCCAGGGACTAGCGGGAGTATCTACAATGAGCAGTTCTTC. This translates into CASSPGTSGSIYNEQFF. The complete variable domain, with remaining parts taken from reference TRBV5-1 and TRBJ2-1, reads KAGVTQTPRYLIKTRGQQVTLSCSPISGHRSVSWYQQTPGQGLQFLFEYFSETQRNKGNFPGRFSGRQFSNSRSEMNVSTLELGDSALYLCASSPGTSGSIYNEQFFGPGTRLTVL.